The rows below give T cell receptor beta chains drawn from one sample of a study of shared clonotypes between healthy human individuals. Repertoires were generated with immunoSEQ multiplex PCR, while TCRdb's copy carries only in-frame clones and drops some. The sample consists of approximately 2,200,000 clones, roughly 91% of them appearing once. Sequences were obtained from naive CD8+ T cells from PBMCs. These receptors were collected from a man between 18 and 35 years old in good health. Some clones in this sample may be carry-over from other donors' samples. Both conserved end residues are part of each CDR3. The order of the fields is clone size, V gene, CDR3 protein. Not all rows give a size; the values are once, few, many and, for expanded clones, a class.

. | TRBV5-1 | CASSPRPGSFLTDTQYF
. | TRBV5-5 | CASSLAGGNTEAFF
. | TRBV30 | CAWAWGAYEQYF
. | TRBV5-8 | CASSIGTEAFF
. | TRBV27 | CASSLLARRTEAFF
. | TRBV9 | CASSVSGRWTGELFF
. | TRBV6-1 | CASSEMGFPKDEQFF
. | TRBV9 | CASSVAGYNEQFF
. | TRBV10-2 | CASSDYRDGYEQYF
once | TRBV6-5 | CASTSGGSKGEQYF
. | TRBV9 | CASSVGPDSTYEQYF
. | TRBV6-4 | CASSTIPRLRLNTEAFF
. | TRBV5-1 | CASSLGPTRETQYF
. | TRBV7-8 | CASSQTAIANYGYTF
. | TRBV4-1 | CASSLGVRGPQETQYF
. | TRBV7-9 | CASSSTSGSLKNTGELFF
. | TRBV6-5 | CASSELPEAFF
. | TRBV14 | CASSQGGLGIYEQYF
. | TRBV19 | CASIPLTGAEGYTF
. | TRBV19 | CASSSGQDEQYF
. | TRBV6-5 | CATTQLAGVGNEQFF
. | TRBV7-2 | CASSLWQSSGNTIYF
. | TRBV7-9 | CASSFPLVTEAFF
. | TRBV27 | CASSLQRTDQETQYF
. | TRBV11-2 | CASSLAGTLAEAFF
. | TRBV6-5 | CASSYSGGDYGYTF
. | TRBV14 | CASSQDNWGTDMNTEAFF
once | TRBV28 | CASSFALSRIDSYNEQFF
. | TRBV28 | CASKPSSGNTIYF
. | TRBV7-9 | CASRTTDTQYF
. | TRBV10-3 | CAISGRGGLDEQFF
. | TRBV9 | CASSVGSSYEQYF
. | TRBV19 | CASRPDGGAGQPQHF
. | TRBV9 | CASSVAGAGDYGYTF
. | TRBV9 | CASSVEQYDQPQHF
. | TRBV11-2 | CASSYSSLEQYF
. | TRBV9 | CASSPNGGKETQYF
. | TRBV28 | CASSMTSGSDEQFF
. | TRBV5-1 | CASRPVLRETQYF
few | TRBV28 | CASSLRPQRGDQPQHF
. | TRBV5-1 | CASSPTFGLYNEQFF
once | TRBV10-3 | CAISVWGRQGGTGELFF
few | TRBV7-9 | CASSPVTGTGELFF
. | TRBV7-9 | CASSSPIQFNYGYTF
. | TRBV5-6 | CASSWGSRKQFF
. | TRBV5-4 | CASSFDRAQPQHF